A selection of T cell receptor beta chains follows, all from one sample in a study of blood T cell repertoires in COVID-19. Sequencing used immunoSEQ multiplex PCR; TCRdb keeps in-frame clones, though not all of them. The data hold 200,000 to 300,000 clones, with 88% observed a single time. Material: peripheral blood. These receptors were taken from a man aged 55-75 years who had recovered from COVID-19. The CDR3 runs from the conserved cysteine through the conserved F or W. Each record gives: V gene, CDR3 protein.

>TRBV6-4
CASNRTGQRNSPLHF
>TRBV2
CASTRERETQYF
>TRBV6-6
CASSYYGTGGSTEAFF
>TRBV5-4
CASSLRDLQNTGELFF
>TRBV14
CASSQRAISYNSPLHF
>TRBV2
CASSEPVKPEQFF
>TRBV4-1
CASSASGTSGGYEQYF
>TRBV21-1
CASSETKTGSGRPPDTQYF
>TRBV5-1
CASSLKTGAGYEQYF
>TRBV11-1
CASSLRGSGSSPLHF
>TRBV5-1
CASSPGLDEQFF
>TRBV3-1/TRBV3-2
CASSHLGAGNTIYF
>TRBV28
CASSSRRRGQETQYF
>TRBV24-1
CATTGFRNEQFF
>TRBV4-2
CASSRSRDTEAFF
>TRBV9
CASAEDRGIAKNIQYF
>TRBV19
CASSIDRGNNQPQHF
>TRBV7-8
CASSWANRGTHEQYF
>TRBV29-1
CSVDVRQGQTEAFF
>TRBV7-6
CASSPVGGVAGELFF
>TRBV19
CASSIKAGTSTDTQYF
>TRBV13
CASSLGGAGQPQHF
>TRBV7-6
CASSLVGGSHYGYTF
>TRBV4-1
CASSRQGGETQYF
>TRBV29-1
CSVEAGGSGEYF
>TRBV25-1
CASSGWDRPRGNEKLFF
>TRBV7-9
CASSRQGNVPEAFF
>TRBV5-1
CASSSGQGAYNEQFF
>TRBV5-1
CASSQGDSTYNEQFF
>TRBV10-3
CAISESDIQETQYF
>TRBV5-3
CARSPEVGQGCTDTQYF
>TRBV4-1
CASSQDGRGSTYNEQFF
>TRBV2
CASSLTGPNTEAFF
>TRBV11-2
CASSPSGRAGGSPLHF
>TRBV25-1
CASSGDPWGKRAFF
>TRBV7-3
CASSLKGAGLNTEAFF
>TRBV7-9
CASSYVKRASTDTQYF
>TRBV7-9
CASSPPGGVYGYTF
>TRBV6-5
CASSRTSYEQYF
>TRBV7-2
CASPRGPSGGETRYNEQFF
>TRBV5-1
CASSLGGGNQPQHF
>TRBV6-6
CASSYGLTGWNTEAFF